One sample yielded the 25 T cell receptor beta chains listed below, sequenced in a study of long-term antiretroviral therapy in people with HIV. Survey-level resolution applied to immunoSEQ assay v3.0. Measured with immunoSEQ multiplex PCR; TCRdb has only the in-frame clones, and not every one. This sample has about 21,000 clones, with around 89% found just once. This specimen consisted of unsorted PBMCs, obtained 2.3 years after starting antiretroviral therapy. These receptors were collected from a man in his 60s with HIV.

This rearrangement joins TRBV5-1 to TRBJ2-7; D is possibly TRBD2 (5 bases). Germline V gene data show CDR1 as SGHRS and CDR2 as YFSETQ. V lost 4 bases to trimming and J lost 3 bases, with 17 bases between them. The CDR3 sequence is 15 residues long. CDR3 protein: CASSPGASNSYEQYF. In DNA form, the CDR3 reads TGCGCCAGCAGCCCCGGCGCTAGCAACAGCTACGAGCAGTACTTC.

This sequence joins TRBV28 and TRBJ2-6; D gene unclear. The CDR3 is made up of 13 amino acids. Germline CDR1 MDHEN, CDR2 SYDVKM. Trimming left V 5 bases short and J 0 bases short, with 2 bases between. As DNA, the CDR3 is TGTGCCAGCAGTCGCTCTGGGGCCAACGTCCTGACTTTC. Translated, it gives CASSRSGANVLTF.

The gene calls are TRBV5-6 and TRBJ2-7; D gene uncertain. The V end lost 0 bases, the J end lost 3 bases, and 4 bases lay between the germline ends. The CDR3 runs 12 residues. Germline CDR1 SGHDT, CDR2 YYEEEE. The CDR3 protein is CASSLDDYEQYF. CDR3 nucleotides: TGTGCCAGCAGCTTGGACGACTACGAGCAGTACTTC.

The chain carries TRBV2 and TRBJ2-2; D is unclear. The ends were cut back, 5 bases at V and 5 bases at J, with 12 bases in the middle. This CDR3 contains 14 residues. From germline, CDR1 is SNHLY and CDR2 FYNNEI. The CDR3 region is CASSKEPRTGELFF. CDR3 nucleotides: TGTGCCAGCAGTAAAGAACCCCGTACCGGGGAGCTGTTTTTT. Combining the CDR3 with reference TRBV2 and TRBJ2-2 gives the whole variable domain EPEVTQTPSHQVTQMGQEVILRCVPISNHLYFYWYRQILGQKVEFLVSFYNNEISEKSEIFDDQFSVERPDGSNFTLKIRSTKLEDSAMYFCASSKEPRTGELFFGEGSRLTVL.

V and J are TRBV7-9 and TRBJ2-2; D is unclear. The CDR3 is made up of 15 amino acids. Looked up from germline, CDR1 is SEHNR and CDR2 is FQNEAQ (reference sequence). The ends were cut back, 0 bases at V and 4 bases at J, with 9 bases in the middle. CDR3 DNA: TGTGCCAGCAGCTTAGCAGCCCGATCCACCGGGGAGCTGTTTTTT. As protein: CASSLAARSTGELFF.

The V call is TRBV5-5, the J call TRBJ2-3; TRBD1 or TRBD2 may be the D gene (5 bases each). The germline V gene has CDR1 SGHKS and CDR2 YYEKEE (reference sequence). Trimming shortened V by 5 bases and J by 6 bases, and 22 bases separated the two germline ends. This CDR3 has 16 amino acids. This CDR3 is CASRSSRTLGVDTQYF. The CDR3 DNA reads as TGTGCCAGCAGGTCGTCTCGGACCCTGGGGGTCGATACGCAGTATTTT.

The V gene is TRBV2, the J gene TRBJ2-1, with 11 bases matching TRBD2. This CDR3 has 15 residues. The germline CDR1 and CDR2 sequences are SNHLY and FYNNEI. Unmatched junction bases numbered 8, after V lost 6 bases and J lost 7 bases. CDR3 DNA sequence: TGTGCCAGCAGAGTGACTAGCGGGACCCAAAATGAGCAGTTCTTC. Translating it yields CASRVTSGTQNEQFF.

This clone occurred once. The chain couples TRBV7-9 to TRBJ1-1, with D tentatively TRBD1 (5 bases). The CDR3 sequence is 15 residues long. Trimming cost V 5 bases and J 3 bases, with 16 bases left between them. The germline gives CDR1 SEHNR, CDR2 FQNEAQ (reference sequence). The chain's CDR3 is CASSLRSGKYTEAFF. The CDR3 coding sequence is TGTGCCAGCAGCCTACGCTCAGGGAAGTACACTGAAGCTTTCTTT.

The gene calls are TRBV7-2 and TRBJ2-7, with D possibly being TRBD1 (6 bases). Germline values: CDR1 SGHTA, CDR2 FQGNSA. The V end lost 0 bases, the J end lost 5 bases, and 14 bases lay between the germline ends. The CDR3 extends over 15 amino acids. CDR3 amino acids: CASSLAKGEWNEQYF. Written as DNA, the CDR3 is TGTGCCAGCAGCTTAGCCAAGGGGGAATGGAACGAGCAGTACTTC.

This clone was recorded only once. The genes are TRBV15 and TRBJ2-1; weak D call: TRBD2 (7 bases). The V end was cut by 0 bases, the J end by 7 bases, with 13 bases between. This CDR3 spans 15 amino acids. Germline CDR1 reads LNHNV; CDR2 reads YYDKDF (reference sequence). The CDR3 is CATSRDLAGANEQFF. In DNA, the CDR3 is TGTGCCACCAGCAGAGATCTCGCGGGGGCGAATGAGCAGTTCTTC.

The gene calls are TRBV27 and TRBJ1-2; TRBD1 matches at 7 bases. Germline values: CDR1 MNHEY, CDR2 SMNVEV (reference sequence). Trimming cost V 8 bases and J 5 bases; bases outside gene matches: 8. The CDR3 runs 13 residues. In nucleotides, the CDR3 is TGTGCCAGCTCATGGGGCAGGGGGTATGGCTACACCTTC. It specifies CASSWGRGYGYTF.

The rearrangement joins TRBV28 to TRBJ1-3, with D perhaps TRBD1 (6 bases). This CDR3 spans 15 amino acids. Germline CDR1 MDHEN, CDR2 SYDVKM. V shed 6 bases and J shed 6 bases, with 18 bases lying between them. CDR3 loop: CASSWTGGPENTIYF. Written as DNA, the CDR3 is TGTGCCAGCAGCTGGACGGGGGGCCCCGAAAACACCATATATTTT.

This rearrangement joins TRBV9 to TRBJ1-6, with no clear D. The CDR3 extends over 14 amino acids. Germline lookup yields CDR1 SGDLS and CDR2 YYNGEE. Trimming pared 0 bases from V and 8 bases from J, leaving 9 bases between. Here the CDR3 reads CASSVGSLDSPLHF. CDR3 DNA: TGTGCCAGCAGCGTAGGGAGCTTGGATTCACCCCTCCACTTT.

V gene TRBV18 combines with J gene TRBJ2-5, with 9 bases fitting TRBD2. The V gene's germline CDR1 is KGHSH and CDR2 LQKENI. The J segment lost 2 bases and the V segment lost 2 bases, leaving 9 bases of the junction unmatched. The CDR3 spans 17 residues. CDR3 amino acids: CASSPSSGGVGQETQYF. The CDR3 nucleotides read TGTGCCAGCTCACCAAGTAGCGGGGGTGTAGGACAAGAGACCCAGTACTTC.

This clone was seen only once. The chain is built from TRBV27 and TRBJ2-1, with TRBD2 matching over 15 bases. Germline V lookup: CDR1 MNHEY, CDR2 SMNVEV (reference sequence). Losses at the gene ends were 5 bases for V and 4 bases for J; bases not matched to a gene: 0. CDR3 length equals 15 residues. CDR3 protein: CASSGTSGGYNEQFF. The CDR3 DNA is TGTGCCAGCAGTGGGACTAGCGGGGGGTACAATGAGCAGTTCTTC.

The chain recombines TRBV5-1 with TRBJ2-6; D ambiguous. The V end lost 2 bases, the J end lost 4 bases, and 13 bases lay between the germline ends. The CDR3 covers 16 residues. The germline V gene encodes CDR1 SGHRS and CDR2 YFSETQ. The chain's CDR3 is CASSFDPGTGANVLTF. The CDR3 DNA sequence: TGCGCCAGCAGCTTCGATCCGGGCACGGGGGCCAACGTCCTGACTTTC.

The chain recombines TRBV18 with TRBJ1-4, with 7 bases that match TRBD1. CDR3 length: 16 residues. Germline-derived CDR1 and CDR2 are KGHSH and LQKENI. Trimming took 6 bases from V and 5 from J; bases not matched to a gene: 12. In nucleotides, the CDR3 is TGTGCCAGCTCCCGAGAGGTGGGACAGCTAAATGAAAAACTGTTTTTT. Protein: CASSREVGQLNEKLFF.

The chain carries TRBV19 and TRBJ1-2, with 7 bases lining up with TRBD1. Germline V gene data show CDR1 as LNHDA and CDR2 as SQIVND (reference sequence). Trimming at V came to 5 bases and at J to 2 bases, leaving 2 bases not matched to a gene. This CDR3 region has 13 residues. The CDR3 region has the DNA TGTGCCAGTAGTCTACAGGGGAACTATGGCTACACCTTC. It specifies CASSLQGNYGYTF.

This chain uses TRBV27 with TRBJ2-5, with D perhaps TRBD1 or TRBD2 (6 bases each). Germline V gene data show CDR1 as MNHEY and CDR2 as SMNVEV (reference sequence). V lost 6 bases to trimming and J lost 4 bases, with 27 bases between them. CDR3 length: 18 amino acids. CDR3 region: CASRGWQGRGNGGETQYF. The CDR3 DNA sequence: TGTGCCAGCAGAGGTTGGCAGGGAAGGGGGAACGGGGGAGAGACCCAGTACTTC.

This chain joins TRBV19 and TRBJ1-1; D call uncertain. Germline V gene lookup returns CDR1 LNHDA and CDR2 SQIVND (reference sequence). V lost 4 bases, J lost 0 bases, and 15 bases lay in between. The length of the CDR3 is 16 residues. DNA of the CDR3: TGTGCCAGTAGTAGGGCTTATTGGGGTCTGAACACTGAAGCTTTCTTT. This translates into CASSRAYWGLNTEAFF. Supplemented by reference TRBV19 and TRBJ1-1, the full variable domain reads DGGITQSPKYLFRKEGQNVTLSCEQNLNHDAMYWYRQDPGQGLRLIYYSQIVNDFQKGDIAEGYSVSREKKESFPLTVTSAQKNPTAFYLCASSRAYWGLNTEAFFGQGTRLTVV.

This chain joins TRBV27 and TRBJ2-1; the match to TRBD1 covers 7 bases. The CDR3 covers 18 residues. V lost 9 bases, J lost 7 bases, and 24 bases stayed unmatched. Germline CDR1 MNHEY, CDR2 SMNVEV (reference sequence). The CDR3 DNA is TGTGCCAGAAAGACAGGAGACAGGGTTTGTGCGGGTGGGAATGAGCAGTTCTTC. The encoded protein is CARKTGDRVCAGGNEQFF.

This clone showed up just once. This chain connects TRBV9 to TRBJ1-1; D is possibly TRBD1 (6 bases). Germline CDR1 and CDR2: SGDLS and YYNGEE. This CDR3 has 15 amino acids. V was pared by 2 bases and J by 0 bases, with 11 bases between. DNA of the CDR3: TGTGCCAGCAGCGTGCAGGGGCTGCTGAACACTGAAGCTTTCTTT. Translating it yields CASSVQGLLNTEAFF.

The V gene is TRBV10-3, the J gene TRBJ2-3, with D perhaps matching TRBD1 (5 bases). This CDR3 contains 16 residues. The ends were cut back, 2 bases at V and 5 bases at J, with 17 bases in the middle. Germline CDR1 reads ENHRY; CDR2 reads SYGVKD. In DNA, the CDR3 is TGTGCCATCAGTGAGGCGCAGGGATGGACGGGAGATACGCAGTATTTT. As protein: CAISEAQGWTGDTQYF.

The chain is built from TRBV12-5 and TRBJ2-1, with TRBD2 matching over 16 bases. The V segment lost 5 bases and the J segment 4 bases; nucleotides outside the gene matches: 8. The germline V gene has CDR1 LGHNT and CDR2 FRNRAP. The CDR3 totals 18 residues. The DNA for the CDR3 is TGTGCTAGTGGTCCCGGGACTAGCGGGAGGGCCATTTACAATGAGCAGTTCTTC. Its translation: CASGPGTSGRAIYNEQFF.

The chain joins TRBV5-5 to TRBJ2-1, with D unresolved. Trimming cost V 5 bases and J 5 bases, with 17 bases left between them. The CDR3 contains 15 residues. Germline V gives CDR1 SGHKS, CDR2 YYEKEE (reference sequence). CDR3 sequence reads: CASSQPSKPNNEQFF. CDR3 DNA: TGTGCCAGCAGTCAACCATCAAAACCAAACAATGAGCAGTTCTTC. The whole variable domain, remainder taken from reference TRBV5-5 and TRBJ2-1, is DAGVTQSPTHLIKTRGQQVTLRCSPISGHKSVSWYQQVLGQGPQFIFQYYEKEERGRGNFPDRFSARQFPNYSSELNVNALLLGDSALYLCASSQPSKPNNEQFFGPGTRLTVL.